The clone carrying this T cell receptor beta chain was counted ten times or more. As yet, its antigen is unknown. The V gene lost 4 bases and the J gene lost 2 bases, with 12 bases spanning the gap. Germline CDR1 SQVTM, CDR2 ANQGSEA. This CDR3 has 13 residues. These data originate in a study of neurological immune-mediated disorders. Study observations and caveats: One related-CDR3 cluster, identified by phylogenetic grouping, held the repertoires of 18 of 34 multiple sclerosis patients and was a possible signature. Expanded clones shared no identical CDR3 amino acid sequences across subjects, which suggested private TCR-beta repertoires in all groups. The greatest TCR clonal expansion occurred in HTLV-1-associated myelopathy and the least in multiple sclerosis, which fell below healthy controls.

A 10-nucleotide random UMI tagged transcripts in template-switch 5'RACE cDNA synthesis. One entry per CDR3 protein results from TCRdb running MiXCR on the 5' RACE reads. Of fewer than 35,000 distinct CDR3 sequences in the sample, about 3.1% were seen once. The source material was PBMCs. This TCR derives from a woman aged 25 to 39 with multiple sclerosis. The rearrangement links TRBV29-1 to TRBJ2-7; perhaps TRBD2 as D (6 bases). This CDR3 reads CSVGVGGAYEQYF. The CDR3, as DNA: TGCAGCGTTGGGGTCGGAGGGGCCTACGAGCAGTACTTC.